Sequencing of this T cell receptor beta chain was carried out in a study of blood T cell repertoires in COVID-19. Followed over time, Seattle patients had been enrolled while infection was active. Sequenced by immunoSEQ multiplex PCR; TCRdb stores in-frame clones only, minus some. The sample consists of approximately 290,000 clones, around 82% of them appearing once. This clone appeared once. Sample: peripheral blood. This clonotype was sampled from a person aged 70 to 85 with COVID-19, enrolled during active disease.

CDR3 in amino acids: CASSRRVTNEKLFF. In DNA, the CDR3 is TGTGCCAGCAGTCGCCGGGTTACTAATGAAAAACTGTTTTTT. The chain employs TRBV6-2 or TRBV6-3 and TRBJ1-4; D is unclear. The V end lost 5 bases, the J end lost 2 bases, and 9 bases lay between the germline ends. CDR1 is MNHEY and CDR2 is SVGEGT in the germline V gene. The CDR3 has 14 amino acids.